The 27 T cell receptor beta chains in this list originate from one sample, sequenced in a study of T cell responses to AZD1222 COVID-19 vaccine. Sequencing used immunoSEQ multiplex PCR; TCRdb keeps in-frame clones, though not all of them. The sample lists approximately 140,000 clones; more than 85% were seen once. The source was peripheral blood, collected on day 0 of AZD1222 vaccination. The source of these receptors is an adult in good health.

The chain is built from TRBV10-3 and TRBJ2-5, with D perhaps assigned TRBD1 or TRBD2 (6 bases each). The ends were cut back, 0 bases at V and 2 bases at J, with 10 bases in the middle. Germline V gene sequence: CDR1 ENHRY, CDR2 SYGVKD. The CDR3 loop spans 15 amino acids. CDR3 sequence: CAISESGGRQETQYF. In DNA, the CDR3 is TGTGCCATCAGTGAGTCGGGGGGCCGTCAAGAGACCCAGTACTTC.

The chain has TRBV12-3 or TRBV12-4 and TRBJ1-1, with D perhaps matching TRBD1 (6 bases). V was cut by 4 bases and J by 11 bases, with 17 bases left in between. The CDR3 is made up of 13 amino acids. The CDR3 sequence: CASSSGTYLPAFF. The CDR3 DNA reads TGTGCCAGCAGTTCCGGGACATATCTTCCGGCTTTCTTT.

This chain links TRBV6-1 with TRBJ2-1; either TRBD1 or TRBD2 may fit D (5 bases each). Germline CDR1 and CDR2: MNHNS and SASEGT. Trimming shortened V by 3 bases and J by 9 bases, and 12 bases separated the two germline ends. The CDR3 loop spans 13 amino acids. CDR3 in amino acids: CASSDPPGPEQFF. The DNA for the CDR3 is TGTGCCAGCAGTGATCCCCCGGGACCTGAGCAGTTCTTC.

The V and J genes are TRBV7-2 and TRBJ2-7; unclear D gene. The V and J ends lost 5 bases and 3 bases respectively, with 17 bases between them. The CDR3 spans 15 residues. The germline V gene has CDR1 SGHTA and CDR2 FQGNSA. CDR3 DNA sequence: TGTGCCAGCAGCCTCGCCGGCGAGACCTACTACGAGCAGTACTTC. It specifies CASSLAGETYYEQYF.

The chain has TRBV27 and TRBJ2-1, with 11 bases identical to TRBD2. The CDR3 sequence is 15 residues long. J lost 4 bases, V lost 5 bases, and 4 bases had no gene match. Germline loops: CDR1 MNHEY, CDR2 SMNVEV (reference sequence). The CDR3 DNA follows: TGTGCCAGCAGTGCTCGACTAGCGGGGTACAATGAGCAGTTCTTC. It specifies CASSARLAGYNEQFF.

The chain recombines TRBV7-2 with TRBJ1-5; the D gene is possibly TRBD1 (6 bases). The germline CDR1 and CDR2 sequences are SGHTA and FQGNSA. V lost 6 bases and J 2 bases, leaving 26 bases between the germline ends. CDR3 length: 19 residues. The CDR3 DNA reads TGTGCCAGCAGTCCCATTGGGGGACACCTCGTGGAGGGCAATCAGCCCCAGCATTTT. This encodes CASSPIGGHLVEGNQPQHF.

The chain has TRBV6-5 and TRBJ2-1; TRBD2 is a possible D gene (5 bases). Germline CDR1 reads MNHEY; CDR2 reads SVGAGI. V lost 2 bases to trimming and J lost 7 bases, with 12 bases between them. There are 14 residues in the CDR3. Here the CDR3 DNA reads TGTGCCAGCAGTTACAGATCCTCGGGGAATGAGCAGTTCTTC. Encoded protein: CASSYRSSGNEQFF.

The chain couples TRBV27 to TRBJ1-5; D perhaps matches TRBD1 (6 bases). V shed 11 bases and J shed 2 bases, with 16 bases lying between them. The CDR3 sequence is 14 residues long. Germline values: CDR1 MNHEY, CDR2 SMNVEV (reference sequence). The CDR3 bases are TGTGCCTCAGGGGTTCTGGGTGGCAATCAGCCCCAGCATTTT. Amino acid sequence: CASGVLGGNQPQHF.

Comment on this clone: Distinct nucleotide sequences in the sample also encode this CDR3. The chain recombines TRBV6-1 with TRBJ1-5; D is unresolved. Germline V CDR1 and CDR2: MNHNS, SASEGT. CDR3 length: 13 amino acids. Trimming took 2 bases from V and 4 from J, leaving 6 bases between them. Written as DNA, the CDR3 is TGTGCCAGCAGTGAAAGTTTTAATCAGCCCCAGCATTTT. This sequence encodes CASSESFNQPQHF.

This rearrangement joins TRBV27 to TRBJ1-4; D uncertain. The CDR3 has 11 amino acids. V was pared by 3 bases and J by 4 bases, with 0 bases between. Germline V gives CDR1 MNHEY, CDR2 SMNVEV (reference sequence). CDR3: CASSFNEKLFF. Written as DNA, the CDR3 is TGTGCCAGCAGTTTTAATGAAAAACTGTTTTTT.

This sequence joins TRBV6-2 or TRBV6-3 and TRBJ2-1; 8 bases are a match to TRBD2. Germline assignment: CDR1 MNHEY and CDR2 SVGEGT. Trimming at V came to 2 bases and at J to 9 bases, leaving 6 bases not matched to a gene. The CDR3 length is 14 residues. CDR3 sequence: CASSYPGGNTEQFF. In nucleotides, the CDR3 is TGTGCCAGCAGTTACCCGGGGGGGAATACTGAGCAGTTCTTC.

V gene TRBV27 combines with J gene TRBJ1-1; 9 bases are shared with TRBD1. Germline trimming cut 6 bases from V and 5 bases from J; bases unmatched to any gene: 13. Germline values: CDR1 MNHEY, CDR2 SMNVEV (reference sequence). The CDR3 extends over 16 amino acids. CDR3 DNA: TGTGCCAGCAGGTCCTCGGAAACAGGGGGCAGAACTGAAGCTTTCTTT. Amino acid sequence: CASRSSETGGRTEAFF.

The chain combines TRBV12-3 or TRBV12-4 with TRBJ2-3; D is undetermined. Between the trimmed V and J ends, which lost 1 base and 7 bases, there was a span of 9 bases. The CDR3 has 13 residues. Here the CDR3 DNA reads TGTGCCAGCAGTTTAGGGACCTCACATACGCAGTATTTT. As protein: CASSLGTSHTQYF.

In its sample, this clone was seen once. The chain links TRBV30 to TRBJ2-2, with D hard to call. The germline V and J ends were trimmed by 5 bases and 4 bases, with 2 bases remaining between them. Germline V gene lookup returns CDR1 GTSNPN and CDR2 SVGIG (reference sequence). The CDR3 is 10 amino acids. In DNA, the CDR3 is TGTGCCTGGGGCACCGGGGAGCTGTTTTTT. This codes for CAWGTGELFF. Based on the CDR3 plus reference TRBV30 and TRBJ2-2, the full variable domain is SQTIHQWPATLVQPVGSPLSLECTVEGTSNPNLYWYRQAAGRGLQLLFYSVGIGQISSEVPQNLSASRPQDRQFILSSKKLLLSDSGFYLCAWGTGELFFGEGSRLTVL.

For the CDR3, the DNA is TGTGCCTGGAGCGGGGACAGTCTACAGCCCCAGCATTTT. This encodes CAWSGDSLQPQHF. The genes are TRBV30 and TRBJ1-5; TRBD1 aligns across 7 bases. With 3 bases clipped from V and 7 bases from J, the junction kept 6 bases outside the gene matches. The CDR3 contains 13 residues. Germline CDR1 GTSNPN, CDR2 SVGIG (reference sequence).

This sequence joins TRBV5-4 and TRBJ2-1, with TRBD2 matching 8 bases. Germline-derived CDR1 and CDR2 are SGHNT and YYREEE (reference sequence). J lost 6 bases, V lost 2 bases, and 13 bases had no gene match. There are 17 residues in the CDR3. The CDR3 DNA reads as TGTGCCAGCAGCTTAGGTGCCAGAAGAGCGGGAGCCAATGAGCAGTTCTTC. Encoded protein: CASSLGARRAGANEQFF.

This clone appeared a single time. This sequence joins TRBV7-6 and TRBJ2-2, with 7 bases that match TRBD1. The CDR3 length is 17 residues. The trim removed 0 bases at V and 0 bases at J, leaving 4 bases unmatched. Per germline, CDR1 SGHVS and CDR2 FNYEAQ. The CDR3 reads CASSLARQGANTGELFF. CDR3 bases: TGTGCCAGCAGCTTAGCGCGGCAGGGGGCGAACACCGGGGAGCTGTTTTTT.

The V call is TRBV5-4, the J call TRBJ2-3; D not resolved. V was pared by 6 bases and J by 6 bases, with 11 bases between. CDR3 size: 12 residues. CDR1 and CDR2 (germline): SGHNT, YYREEE (reference sequence). CDR3: CASTRIGDTQYF. CDR3 DNA: TGTGCCAGCACCCGAATCGGGGATACGCAGTATTTT. Full variable domain (missing parts from reference TRBV5-4 and TRBJ2-3): ETGVTQSPTHLIKTRGQQVTLRCSSQSGHNTVSWYQQALGQGPQFIFQYYREEENGRGNFPPRFSGLQFPNYSSELNVNALELDDSALYLCASTRIGDTQYFGPGTRLTVL.

V and J are TRBV2 and TRBJ1-2, with a tentative D call TRBD1 (5 bases). Germline CDR1 and CDR2: SNHLY and FYNNEI. The CDR3 sequence is 15 residues long. Trimming took off 8 bases at V and 5 bases at J, with 21 bases between the two ends. In DNA form, the CDR3 reads TGTGCCAGCCCGGCCGGGACGTCGGGGGTTTATGGCTACACCTTC. Its protein is CASPAGTSGVYGYTF.

V is TRBV27 and J is TRBJ2-7; D remains unclear. Germline CDR1 and CDR2: MNHEY and SMNVEV (reference sequence). V was cut by 3 bases and J by 4 bases, with 13 bases left in between. The CDR3 loop spans 14 amino acids. DNA for the CDR3: TGTGCCAGCAGTTTTTTTTCAAAAGGATACGAGCAGTACTTC. Translated: CASSFFSKGYEQYF.

The chain uses TRBV6-5 and TRBJ1-6, with 7 bases matching TRBD1. The CDR3 contains 16 residues. With 4 bases clipped from V and 9 bases from J, the junction kept 12 bases outside the gene matches. Germline CDR1 is MNHEY and CDR2 is SVGAGI. CDR3 nucleotides: TGTGCCAGCAGTTTGGTGGGGACAGCCTCTAGTTCACCCCTCCACTTT. This gives the protein CASSLVGTASSSPLHF.

This clone was detected once. This rearrangement joins TRBV6-5 to TRBJ2-2; a weak D match, TRBD1 (6 bases). Germline CDR1 and CDR2: MNHEY and SVGAGI. The CDR3 consists of 16 residues. Trimming removed 7 bases at V and 5 bases at J, with 20 bases between. The CDR3 DNA reads as TGTGCCAGCAATTATGGGCCCCAGGGGCGGACCGGGGAGCTGTTTTTT. It yields the protein CASNYGPQGRTGELFF.

The chain recombines TRBV5-6 with TRBJ1-4, with D possibly matching TRBD1 (6 bases). This CDR3 spans 14 amino acids. The V end was cut by 4 bases, the J end by 8 bases, with 15 bases between. Germline-derived CDR1 and CDR2 are SGHDT and YYEEEE. The CDR3 reads CASSENRVREKLFF. The CDR3 DNA is TGTGCCAGCAGCGAGAACAGGGTTAGAGAAAAACTGTTTTTT.

The V call is TRBV20-1, the J call TRBJ2-5; 7 bases are a match to TRBD1. Germline lookup yields CDR1 DFQATT and CDR2 SNEGSKA (reference sequence). The CDR3 contains 14 residues. V lost 3 bases and J lost 4; bases outside the gene matches: 8. CDR3 sequence: CSASHWTGSETQYF. CDR3 nucleotides: TGCAGTGCTAGTCACTGGACAGGCTCAGAGACCCAGTACTTC.

The rearrangement links TRBV29-1 to TRBJ1-1; D is unresolved. The CDR3 extends over 12 amino acids. Germline-derived CDR1 and CDR2 are SQVTM and ANQGSEA. V lost 4 bases to trimming and J lost 7 bases, with 13 bases between them. The CDR3 loop is CSVGDALNEAFF. The CDR3 nucleotides are TGCAGCGTTGGTGATGCGTTGAATGAAGCTTTCTTT.

The CDR3 bases are TGTGCCAGCTCACGTCGGGACTTTTCTTCCTACGAGCAGTACTTC. It encodes CASSRRDFSSYEQYF. The chain is built from TRBV18 and TRBJ2-7, with D possibly matching TRBD2 (6 bases). This CDR3 contains 15 residues. Trimming removed 4 bases at V and 1 base at J, with 14 bases between. Germline lookup yields CDR1 KGHSH and CDR2 LQKENI.

The V call is TRBV7-3, the J call TRBJ2-5, with D possibly called TRBD1 or TRBD2 (5 bases each). The V and J ends lost 5 bases and 5 bases respectively, with 21 bases between them. The germline V gene encodes CDR1 SGHTA and CDR2 FQGTGA. The CDR3 is 16 amino acids. The CDR3 is CASSLGPHIIGETQYF. The CDR3, as DNA: TGTGCCAGCAGCCTGGGACCCCATATAATAGGGGAGACCCAGTACTTC.